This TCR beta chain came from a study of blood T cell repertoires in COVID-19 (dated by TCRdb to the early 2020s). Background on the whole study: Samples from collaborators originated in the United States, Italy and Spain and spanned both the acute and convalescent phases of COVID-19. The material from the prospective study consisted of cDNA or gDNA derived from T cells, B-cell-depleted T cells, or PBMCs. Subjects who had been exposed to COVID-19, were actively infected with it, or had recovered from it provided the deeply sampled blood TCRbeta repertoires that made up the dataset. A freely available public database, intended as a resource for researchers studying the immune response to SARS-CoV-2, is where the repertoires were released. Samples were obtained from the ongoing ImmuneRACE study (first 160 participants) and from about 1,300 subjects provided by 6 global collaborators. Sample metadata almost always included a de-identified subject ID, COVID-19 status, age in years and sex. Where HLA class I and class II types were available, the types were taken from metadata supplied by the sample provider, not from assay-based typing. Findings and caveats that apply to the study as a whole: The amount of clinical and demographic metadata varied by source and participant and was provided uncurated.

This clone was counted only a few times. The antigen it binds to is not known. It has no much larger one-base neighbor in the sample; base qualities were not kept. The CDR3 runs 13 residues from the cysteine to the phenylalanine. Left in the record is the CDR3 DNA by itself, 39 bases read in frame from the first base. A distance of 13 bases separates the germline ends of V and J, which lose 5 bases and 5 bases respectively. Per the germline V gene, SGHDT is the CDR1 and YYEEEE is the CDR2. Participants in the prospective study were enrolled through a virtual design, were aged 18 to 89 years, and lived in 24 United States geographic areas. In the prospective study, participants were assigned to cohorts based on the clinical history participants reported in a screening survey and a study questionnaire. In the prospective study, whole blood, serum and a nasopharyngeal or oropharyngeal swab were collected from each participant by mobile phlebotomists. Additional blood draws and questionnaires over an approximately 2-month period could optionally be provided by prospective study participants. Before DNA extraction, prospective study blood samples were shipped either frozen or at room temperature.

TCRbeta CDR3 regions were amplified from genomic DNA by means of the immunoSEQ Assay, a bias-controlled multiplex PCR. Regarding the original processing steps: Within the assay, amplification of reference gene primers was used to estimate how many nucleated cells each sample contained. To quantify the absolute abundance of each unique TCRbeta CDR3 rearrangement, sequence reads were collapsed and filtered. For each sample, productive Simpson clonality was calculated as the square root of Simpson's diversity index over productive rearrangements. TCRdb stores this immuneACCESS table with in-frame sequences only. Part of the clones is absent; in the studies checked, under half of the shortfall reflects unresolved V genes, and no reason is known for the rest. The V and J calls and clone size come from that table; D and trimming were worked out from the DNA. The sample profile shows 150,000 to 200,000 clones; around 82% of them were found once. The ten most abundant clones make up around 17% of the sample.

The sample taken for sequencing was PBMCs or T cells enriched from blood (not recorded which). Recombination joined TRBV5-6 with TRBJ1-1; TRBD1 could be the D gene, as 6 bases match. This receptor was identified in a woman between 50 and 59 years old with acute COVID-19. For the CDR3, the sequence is CASSQGPLTEAFF. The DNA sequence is TGTGCCAGCAGTCAGGGGCCCCTGACTGAAGCTTTCTTT. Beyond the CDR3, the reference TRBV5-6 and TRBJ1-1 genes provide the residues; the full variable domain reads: DAGVTQSPTHLIKTRGQQVTLRCSPKSGHDTVSWYQQALGQGPQFIFQYYEEEERQRGNFPDRFSGHQFPNYSSELNVNALLLGDSALYLCASSQGPLTEAFFGQGTRLTVV.